The entry below gives a single T cell receptor beta chain sequence along with its context. Its target is not known. V dropped 8 bases and J dropped 10 bases, with 6 bases sitting between them. CDR3 length equals 10 residues. Germline CDR1 and CDR2: SGHAT and FQNNGV. This sample was taken from a study of T cell responses to AZD1222 COVID-19 vaccine. Study results and caveats: Reportedly, close to half of spike-specific TCRs are directed against unmutated variant regions. The donor group comprised mostly white British people and more females; the analysis possibly underestimated clonal diversity.

Generated by immunoSEQ multiplex PCR, the TCRdb table keeps only in-frame clones and is missing some. The profile shows around 65,000 clones, 81% of them singletons. The sequences come from peripheral blood, collected 28 days after the second AZD1222 dose. This rearrangement joins TRBV11-2 to TRBJ1-6; D is ambiguous. This clonotype was obtained from an adult who received the AZD1222 COVID-19 vaccine. CDR3 DNA sequence: TGTGCCAGCGGAGGCTCACCCCTCCACTTT. Amino acid sequence: CASGGSPLHF.